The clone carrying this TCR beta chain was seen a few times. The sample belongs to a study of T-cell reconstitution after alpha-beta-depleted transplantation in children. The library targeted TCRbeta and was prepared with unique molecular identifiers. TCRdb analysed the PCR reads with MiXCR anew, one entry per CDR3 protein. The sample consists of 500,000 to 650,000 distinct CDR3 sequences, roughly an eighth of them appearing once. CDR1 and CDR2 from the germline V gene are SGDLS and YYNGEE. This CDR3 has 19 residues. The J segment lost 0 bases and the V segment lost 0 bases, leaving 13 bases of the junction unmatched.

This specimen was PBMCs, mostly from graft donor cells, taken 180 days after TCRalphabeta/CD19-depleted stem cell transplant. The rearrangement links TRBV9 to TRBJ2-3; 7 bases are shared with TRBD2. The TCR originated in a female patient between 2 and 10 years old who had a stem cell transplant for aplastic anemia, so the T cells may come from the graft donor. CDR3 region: CASSVDRTRSAPSTDTQYF. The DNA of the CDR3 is TGTGCCAGCAGCGTAGACCGGACTAGAAGTGCTCCTAGCACAGATACGCAGTATTTT.